A selection of T cell receptor beta chains follows, all from one sample in a study of T cell responses to AZD1222 COVID-19 vaccine. Assay used: immunoSEQ multiplex PCR; TCRdb lists only in-frame clones, some missing. The sample has 52,000 or so clones, approximately 84% seen once. Sample: peripheral blood, taken on day 0 of AZD1222 vaccination. Source of these receptors: an adult in good health. Each CDR3 is given with its conserved first and last residue. The D gene is left open where the match is weak. The listing skips clone size in some rows; elsewhere it reads once, few, many or a size class.

TRBD2	TRBV3-1/TRBV3-2	TRBJ2-3	NA	TGTGCCAGCAGCCCACTAGCGGGGGGGGCAGATACGCAGTATTTT	CASSPLAGGADTQYF
TRBD2	TRBV25-1	TRBJ2-3	NA	TGTGCCAGCAGAGGGACTAGCGGGAATACGCAGTATTTT	CASRGTSGNTQYF
TRBD1	TRBV6-4	TRBJ1-6	NA	TGTGCCAGCAGGACAGGGGCTTCTTCACCCCTCCACTTT	CASRTGASSPLHF
NA	TRBV27	TRBJ1-2	NA	TGTGCCAGCAGTGCCTCGCCGCGACGGCGCTCCCATGGCTACACCTTC	CASSASPRRRSHGYTF
TRBD2	TRBV27	TRBJ2-3	NA	TGTGCCAGCAGTTCGACTAGCGATCCCACAGATACGCAGTATTTT	CASSSTSDPTDTQYF
NA	TRBV4-2	TRBJ2-6	NA	TGTGCCAGCAGGGGCAGGGTTCTAGCTGGGGCCAACGTCCTGACTTTC	CASRGRVLAGANVLTF
TRBD1	TRBV19	TRBJ2-7	NA	TGTGCCAGTAGTAGACAGGGCTCCTACGAGCAGTACTTC	CASSRQGSYEQYF
TRBD2	TRBV12-3/TRBV12-4	TRBJ2-7	once	TGTGCCAGCAGTTCTTGGACTAGCTACGAGCAGTACTTC	CASSSWTSYEQYF
TRBD2	TRBV9	TRBJ2-1	NA	TGTGCCAGCAGCGCAGGGTTCAAGCGGGAGCCCTTCGATGAGCAGTTCTTC	CASSAGFKREPFDEQFF
NA	TRBV19	TRBJ1-5	NA	TGTGCCAGTAGTATAGTCGCCAGCTATAGCAATCAGCCCCAGCATTTT	CASSIVASYSNQPQHF
TRBD2	TRBV11-2	TRBJ2-3	few	TGTGCCAGCACCAGAGCCCGGGAGGGGAATACGCAGTATTTT	CASTRAREGNTQYF
TRBD2	TRBV10-2	TRBJ2-7	NA	TGCGCCAGCACCTCGTTTGAAGCGGGGGCTGGAGGGGAGCAGTACTTC	CASTSFEAGAGGEQYF
TRBD2	TRBV6-5	TRBJ2-2	NA	TGTGCCAGCAGTCGGACTAGCGGGAACACCGGGGAGCTGTTTTTT	CASSRTSGNTGELFF
NA	TRBV24-1	TRBJ2-1	few	TGTGCCACCAGTGACCCGGACCGGCGGGGCAATGAGCAGTTCTTC	CATSDPDRRGNEQFF
NA	TRBV7-2	TRBJ1-2	once	TGTGCCAGCAGCTTCTCAGGGTACTACTATGGCTACACCTTC	CASSFSGYYYGYTF
NA	TRBV19	TRBJ1-5	once	TGTGCCAGTAGTATAGTCGCCGATTATAGCAATCAGCCCCAGCATTTT	CASSIVADYSNQPQHF
NA	TRBV19	TRBJ1-1	NA	TGTGCCAGTAGTACGGGGGAGAGGCACACTGAAGCTTTCTTT	CASSTGERHTEAFF
NA	TRBV7-3	TRBJ2-2	NA	TGTGCCAGCAGCTTAACGGGGACCACCTCCGGGGAGCTGTTTTTT	CASSLTGTTSGELFF
NA	TRBV12-3/TRBV12-4	TRBJ2-3	NA	TGTGCCAGCAGTTTAGAGATAGATACGCAGTATTTT	CASSLEIDTQYF
NA	TRBV5-6	TRBJ2-3	few	TGTGCCAGCAGCTTGGAATGGGTCAGCGCAGATACGCAGTATTTT	CASSLEWVSADTQYF
NA	TRBV29-1	TRBJ1-1	NA	TGCAGCGTTGTAGGGGAATGGGGCACTGAAGCTTTCTTT	CSVVGEWGTEAFF
NA	TRBV7-2	TRBJ2-1	NA	TGTGCCAGCAGCTTAGGACTAAACAATGAGCAGTTCTTC	CASSLGLNNEQFF